This T cell receptor (beta chain) was sequenced during a study of blood T cell repertoires in COVID-19. At the level of the study: COVID-19 samples, acute and convalescent, were from the United States, Italy and Spain.

Authors' processing steps: Researchers report that nucleated cell counts were estimated from reference gene primer amplification. Libraries were prepared by immunoSEQ multiplex PCR; TCRdb keeps only in-frame clonotypes and omits some of them. V, J and clone size reflect that table, while D and trimming were determined from the DNA. Among about 78,000 clones, about 93% were seen once, and the ten largest hold roughly 0.73%. This CDR3 contains 13 residues. Trimming removed 7 bases from V and 4 bases from J; junction bases left unmatched: 6. Per germline, CDR1 MNHEY and CDR2 SVGAGI. Sequencing was carried out using peripheral blood. This sequence originates from a woman aged 80 or over with acute or convalescent COVID-19. This chain connects TRBV6-5 to TRBJ2-5; 7 bases agree with TRBD1. CDR3 DNA sequence: TGTGCCAGCAAGCGACAGGGAAGAGAGACCCAGTACTTC. It translates to CASKRQGRETQYF.